This record covers a single T cell receptor (beta chain). Antigen specificity is unknown. The sample belongs to a study of cytomegalovirus exposure and HLA in healthy donors. Broader study findings: Among TCR beta chains, those listed as cytomegalovirus-associated numbered about 160. TCR beta V- and J-gene trimming, according to a later analysis, was linked to a missense DCLRE1C variant.

In the PCR, 60 Vbeta and 13 Jbeta primers were used. The protocol was immunoSEQ multiplex PCR, while the TCRdb copy is restricted to in-frame clones and leaves out a portion. The sample carries about 120,000 clones, 81% recorded once. The CDR3 runs to 14 residues. Germline loops: CDR1 MNHEY, CDR2 SVGAGI. The V and J ends lost 5 bases and 0 bases respectively, with 7 bases between them. The clonotype was recovered from a woman between 40 and 50 years old in good health and CMV-seronegative. Sequenced input: PBMCs. The V call is TRBV6-5, the J call TRBJ2-2, with a possible D match to TRBD1 (5 bases). The CDR3 sequence: CASSARANTGELFF. CDR3 coding DNA: TGTGCCAGCAGTGCCAGGGCGAACACCGGGGAGCTGTTTTTT.